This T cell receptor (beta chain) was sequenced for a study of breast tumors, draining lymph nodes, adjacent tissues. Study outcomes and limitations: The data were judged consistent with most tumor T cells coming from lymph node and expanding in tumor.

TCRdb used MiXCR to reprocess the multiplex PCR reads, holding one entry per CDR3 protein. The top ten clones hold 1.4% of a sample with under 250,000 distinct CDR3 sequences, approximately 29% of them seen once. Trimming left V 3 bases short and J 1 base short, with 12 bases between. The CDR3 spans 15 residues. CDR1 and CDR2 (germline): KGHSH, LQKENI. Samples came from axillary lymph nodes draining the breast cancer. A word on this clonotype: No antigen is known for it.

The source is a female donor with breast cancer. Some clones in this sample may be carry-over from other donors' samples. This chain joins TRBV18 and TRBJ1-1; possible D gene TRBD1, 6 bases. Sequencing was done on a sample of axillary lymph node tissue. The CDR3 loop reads CASSPGSGENTEAFF. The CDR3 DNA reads TGTGCCAGCTCACCCGGGTCAGGGGAGAACACTGAAGCTTTCTTT.